These 28 T cell receptor beta chains were sequenced from one sample in a study of identical twins. MiXCR, run by TCRdb on the 5' RACE reads, gives a single entry per CDR3 protein. Altogether fewer than 250,000 distinct CDR3 sequences are present, about a sixth being singletons, with the ten largest covering 35% to 50%. These records were also assigned to another study, of T cells expressing NK-cell markers.

The sequencing sample was made of CD8+ T cells sorted from blood. These receptors came from a woman aged 18-30 years in good health.

This clonotype occurred many times. One junction end disagrees with the germline gene, perhaps due to a read error. The rearrangement links TRBV12-3 or TRBV12-4 to TRBJ2-2; no clear D. The CDR3 has 11 amino acids. The CDR3: CASSWGGELFF. The CDR3 nucleotides read TGCGCCAGCAGCTGGGGCGGGGAGCTGTTTTTT.

The table lists this clonotype with a few counts. The rearrangement links TRBV7-6 to TRBJ1-1; D gene ambiguous. Trimming removed 3 bases at V and 4 bases at J, with 12 bases between. Looked up from germline, CDR1 is SGHVS and CDR2 is FNYEAQ. The CDR3 is 14 amino acids. CDR3 nucleotides: TGTGCCAGCAGCTTTTCGTTAGGGTCCACTGAAGCTTTCTTT. Protein sequence: CASSFSLGSTEAFF.

The V and J genes are TRBV5-6 and TRBJ1-5; TRBD1 aligns across 8 bases. Germline loops: CDR1 SGHDT, CDR2 YYEEEE. This CDR3 contains 15 residues. Trimming took 3 bases from V and 5 from J; bases not matched to a gene: 7. The chain's CDR3 is CASSYRTGKDQPQHF. For the CDR3, the DNA is TGTGCCAGCAGCTATCGGACAGGGAAAGATCAGCCCCAGCATTTT.

The CDR3 spells CASSLSTGTASSGANVLTF. As DNA, the CDR3 is TGTGCCAGCAGTTTGTCTACCGGGACGGCAAGCTCTGGGGCCAACGTCCTGACTTTC. The chain has TRBV27 and TRBJ2-6; D tentatively fits TRBD1 or TRBD2 (5 bases each). The V gene lost 3 bases and the J gene lost 0 bases, with 18 bases spanning the gap. Germline V gives CDR1 MNHEY, CDR2 SMNVEV (reference sequence). This CDR3 contains 19 residues.

This clonotype was counted a few times. The chain joins TRBV11-2 to TRBJ2-1, with 10 bases aligning to TRBD2. This CDR3 is 19 amino acids long. The germline V gene has CDR1 SGHAT and CDR2 FQNNGV. The V gene end was trimmed by 3 bases and the J gene end by 5 bases; junction bases not matched to a gene: 16. The CDR3 bases are TGTGCCAGCAGCTTCCTCCGGGGACCTAGCGGGAGTCGACACAATGAGCAGTTCTTC. Amino acid sequence: CASSFLRGPSGSRHNEQFF.

This clonotype showed up just a few times. This sequence joins TRBV10-3 and TRBJ1-1, with D maybe TRBD1 (5 bases). V was cut by 4 bases and J by 7 bases, with 10 bases left in between. From germline, CDR1 is ENHRY and CDR2 SYGVKD. This CDR3 comprises 12 residues. The DNA of the CDR3 is TGTGCCATCAGTGGGGGACTTAATGAAGCTTTCTTT. This translates into CAISGGLNEAFF.

In its sample, this clonotype was seen a few times. This chain connects TRBV12-5 to TRBJ2-1; maybe TRBD1 (6 bases). Germline-derived CDR1 and CDR2 are LGHNT and FRNRAP. There are 16 residues in the CDR3. V was cut by 1 base and J by 3 bases, with 13 bases left in between. CDR3: CASGLDRRGDYNEQFF. DNA of the CDR3: TGTGCTAGTGGTTTGGACCGCAGGGGAGACTACAATGAGCAGTTCTTC.

Many counts were recorded for this clonotype. The chain carries TRBV7-2 and TRBJ1-3; D ambiguous. Between the trimmed V and J ends, which lost 2 bases and 0 bases, there was a span of 8 bases. CDR3 length equals 15 residues. CDR1 SGHTA and CDR2 FQGNSA come from the germline V gene. Here the CDR3 DNA reads TGTGCCAGCAGCTTACTGGCTAGCTCTGGAAACACCATATATTTT. Its translation is CASSLLASSGNTIYF.

In this sample, this clonotype turned up a few times. The rearrangement joins TRBV7-9 to TRBJ1-6; D gene unclear. The germline CDR1 and CDR2 sequences are SEHNR and FQNEAQ (reference sequence). This CDR3 is 12 amino acids long. Trimming left V 5 bases short and J 11 bases short, with 10 bases between. The CDR3 reads CASSRILAPLHF. The DNA for the CDR3 is TGTGCCAGCAGCCGGATTCTGGCACCCCTCCACTTT.

This clonotype was seen a handful of times. The chain recombines TRBV12-3 or TRBV12-4 with TRBJ2-1; D is perhaps TRBD1 (6 bases). There are 16 residues in the CDR3. V shed 7 bases and J shed 3 bases, with 19 bases lying between them. The CDR3 coding sequence is TGTGCCAGCATCGCGTCGGGTACAGGGATCTACAATGAGCAGTTCTTC. It translates to CASIASGTGIYNEQFF.

This clonotype was detected only a few times. The CDR3 loop is CASSPMITGTGYYEQYF. DNA of the CDR3: TGTGCCAGCAGCCCGATGATTACCGGGACAGGGTATTACGAGCAGTACTTC. The chain carries TRBV14 and TRBJ2-7; 9 nucleotides line up with TRBD1. Germline values: CDR1 SGHDN, CDR2 FVKESK. The junction had 14 bases not matched to a gene; V was cut back by 4 bases and J by 4 bases. CDR3 size: 17 residues.

The sample holds a few counts of this clonotype. This rearrangement joins TRBV6-2 or TRBV6-3 to TRBJ2-1; 8 bases fit TRBD2. The CDR3 is made up of 14 amino acids. Germline V gene lookup returns CDR1 MNHEY and CDR2 SVGEGT. V lost 10 bases and J lost 9; bases outside the gene matches: 14. CDR3 protein: CATAGTSIFSEQFF. As DNA, the CDR3 is TGTGCCACCGCCGGGACTAGTATATTTTCTGAGCAGTTCTTC.

The V and J genes are TRBV6-5 and TRBJ2-1, with TRBD1 identical over 7 bases. V dropped 4 bases and J dropped 6; count of bases not matched to a gene: 6. The CDR3 is 14 amino acids. CDR1 and CDR2 from the germline V gene are MNHEY and SVGAGI. CDR3 loop: CASSWLKGANEQFF. Here the CDR3 DNA reads TGTGCCAGCAGTTGGCTTAAGGGGGCCAATGAGCAGTTCTTC.

This clonotype came up a few times. The chain recombines TRBV4-3 with TRBJ2-3; D remains unclear. The CDR3 loop spans 14 amino acids. Per germline, CDR1 LGHNA and CDR2 YSLEER. Trimming took off 0 bases at V and 6 bases at J, with 10 bases between the two ends. DNA of the CDR3: TGCGCCAGCAGCCAAGATCTAATAGGTGATACGCAGTATTTT. Protein: CASSQDLIGDTQYF.

The J gene is TRBJ2-5, the V gene TRBV24-1, with D possibly matching TRBD1 (6 bases). CDR1 KGHDR and CDR2 SFDVKD come from the germline V gene. Trimming pared 0 bases from V and 5 bases from J, leaving 12 bases between. This CDR3 region has 15 residues. CDR3 bases: TGTGCCACCAGTGATTTGTGGCAGGGGACGGAGACCCAGTACTTC. As protein: CATSDLWQGTETQYF.

The chain has TRBV5-1 and TRBJ1-5; D unclear. With 3 bases removed from V and 6 bases from J, the gap between germline ends came to 16 bases. Looked up from germline, CDR1 is SGHRS and CDR2 is YFSETQ. The CDR3 runs 15 residues. The DNA for the CDR3 is TGCGCCAGCAGCTCGTCCCCGGGTCCCCGTCAGCCCCAGCATTTT. Translated, it gives CASSSSPGPRQPQHF.

The chain links TRBV7-9 to TRBJ2-5; TRBD2 matches 8 bases. Germline CDR1 reads SEHNR; CDR2 reads FQNEAQ (reference sequence). There are 15 residues in the CDR3. J lost 1 base, V lost 5 bases, and 6 bases had no gene match. The CDR3 loop is CASSQAGAFQETQYF. For the CDR3, the DNA is TGTGCCAGCAGCCAAGCGGGGGCTTTCCAAGAGACCCAGTACTTC.

The J gene is TRBJ2-7, the V gene TRBV7-8; D is undetermined. Germline-derived CDR1 and CDR2 are SGHVS and FQNEAQ. The CDR3 length is 13 residues. Trimming took 0 bases from V and 3 from J, leaving 6 bases between them. CDR3 nucleotides: TGTGCCAGCAGCTTAGCGAGGAGCTACGAGCAGTACTTC. Translating gives CASSLARSYEQYF.

This chain joins TRBV5-1 and TRBJ2-1; weak D call: TRBD1 (6 bases). CDR3 size: 15 residues. Trimming removed 2 bases at V and 4 bases at J, with 13 bases between. Germline assignment: CDR1 SGHRS and CDR2 YFSETQ. CDR3 region: CASSFVQGTYNEQFF. DNA of the CDR3: TGCGCCAGCAGCTTTGTACAGGGAACGTACAATGAGCAGTTCTTC.

This clonotype was seen repeatedly, ten times or more. The V gene is TRBV6-1, the J gene TRBJ2-6; D uncertain. CDR3 length: 15 amino acids. Trimming removed 9 bases from V and 0 bases from J, with 12 bases in between. CDR1 is MNHNS, CDR2 SASEGT, per germline. The CDR3 DNA reads as TGTGCCAGTGGGGAAACTCCCTCTGGGGCCAACGTCCTGACTTTC. Translation gives CASGETPSGANVLTF.

This clonotype has a handful of counts. V and J are TRBV7-3 and TRBJ2-1; 11 bases line up with TRBD2. J lost 2 bases, V lost 5 bases, and 11 bases had no gene match. This CDR3 is 18 amino acids long. CDR1 is SGHTA, CDR2 FQGTGA, per germline. The CDR3 loop reads CASSLPLRSGGAYNEQFF. The CDR3 DNA is TGTGCCAGCAGCCTCCCTCTACGTAGCGGGGGGGCCTACAATGAGCAGTTCTTC.

This clonotype showed up just a few times. This chain uses TRBV10-1 with TRBJ2-3; D is possibly TRBD2 (6 bases). V shed 6 bases and J shed 0 bases, with 13 bases lying between them. This CDR3 comprises 15 residues. The germline V gene has CDR1 WNHNN and CDR2 SYGVQD (reference sequence). CDR3 nucleotide sequence: TGCGCCAGCAGCCGGGACTCCTCTAGCACAGATACGCAGTATTTT. It yields the protein CASSRDSSSTDTQYF.

J is TRBJ2-3 and V is TRBV7-2, with D unresolved. In germline, CDR1 is SGHTA, CDR2 FQGNSA. This CDR3 comprises 19 residues. Trimming shortened V by 0 bases and J by 0 bases, and 19 bases separated the two germline ends. The CDR3 sequence: CASSLAEPRLATSTDTQYF. The CDR3 DNA sequence: TGTGCCAGCAGCTTAGCCGAGCCACGGCTCGCAACGAGCACAGATACGCAGTATTTT.

In this sample, this clonotype turned up a few times. J is TRBJ2-1 and V is TRBV11-2; possible D gene TRBD2, 6 bases. Germline V CDR1 and CDR2: SGHAT, FQNNGV. The V gene lost 5 bases and the J gene lost 7 bases, with 18 bases spanning the gap. There are 15 residues in the CDR3. The CDR3 region has the DNA TGTGCCAGCAGCCAACACTATTCGGGGGAAAATGAGCAGTTCTTC. Translation gives CASSQHYSGENEQFF.

The V gene is TRBV6-1, the J gene TRBJ1-1, with a weak D call TRBD1 (6 bases). V was pared by 6 bases and J by 2 bases, with 13 bases between. Germline CDR1 MNHNS, CDR2 SASEGT. This CDR3 is 14 amino acids long. The CDR3, as DNA: TGTGCCAGCAGAAAACAGGGTGGAAACACTGAAGCTTTCTTT. Encoded protein: CASRKQGGNTEAFF.

This clonotype was found many times. This chain connects TRBV4-2 to TRBJ1-1; a possible D gene is TRBD1 (5 bases). The germline gives CDR1 LGHNA, CDR2 YNFKEQ. The CDR3 contains 18 residues. Trimming stripped 0 bases from V and 4 bases from J, with 21 bases between. CDR3 loop: CASSQEWGEIARGTEAFF. The CDR3 nucleotides read TGTGCCAGCAGCCAAGAATGGGGCGAAATAGCGAGGGGCACTGAAGCTTTCTTT.

This clonotype has just a few counts. This chain links TRBV9 with TRBJ2-1, with TRBD2 identical over 13 bases. The germline V gene has CDR1 SGDLS and CDR2 YYNGEE. With 3 bases clipped from V and 12 bases from J, the junction kept 3 bases outside the gene matches. The CDR3 is made up of 13 amino acids. CDR3 coding DNA: TGTGCCAGCAGCGGGACTAGCGGGAGAGGGCAGTTCTTC. It specifies CASSGTSGRGQFF.

This clonotype was seen more than once but under ten times. This rearrangement joins TRBV10-2 to TRBJ2-5; TRBD2 matches at 11 bases. CDR1 and CDR2 (germline): WSHSY, SAAADI. Germline trimming cut 3 bases from V and 4 bases from J; bases unmatched to any gene: 7. The CDR3 is 16 amino acids. The chain's CDR3 is CASSDLLAGAGETQYF. The CDR3 coding sequence is TGCGCCAGCAGTGACCTACTAGCGGGGGCGGGAGAGACCCAGTACTTC.